The T cell receptor beta chain under discussion was sequenced for a study of CD8 T cells in ankylosing spondylitis. General study points: Reactive arthritis synovial fluid and blood previously showed some of these motif variants. Peripheral blood held disease-linked clones only at relatively low frequency, and these were CD8+. The study identified a TCR beta motif of roughly eight highly homologous variants that appeared characteristic of ankylosing spondylitis blood. In ankylosing spondylitis patients, matched synovial fluid reportedly showed significant enrichment of disease-linked clones.

This clonotype was recorded many times. The antigen is not known. This CDR3 is built from 15 residues. Germline V gives CDR1 ENHRY, CDR2 SYGVKD. The germline V and J ends were trimmed by 2 bases and 10 bases, with 20 bases remaining between them. Quantitative 5'-RACE with molecular barcodes generated TCR beta libraries. One entry per CDR3 protein results from TCRdb running MiXCR on the 5' RACE reads. The table records some 330,000 distinct CDR3 sequences, around 8% of them present only once. The chain has TRBV10-3 and TRBJ1-2, with D possibly matching TRBD1 (6 bases). This clonotype was obtained from a male donor with ankylosing spondylitis. The sequencing sample was made of blood, either unsorted or a sorted T cell fraction (not recorded which). CDR3 loop: CAISEEAGATSVYTF. CDR3 nucleotides: TGTGCCATCAGTGAGGAGGCAGGGGCGACATCCGTCTACACCTTC.